The next 5 T cell receptor beta chains were all read from a single sample in a study of CD8 T cells in ankylosing spondylitis. TCRdb re-derived calls from the 5' RACE reads in MiXCR, one entry per CDR3 protein. The sample has under 450,000 distinct CDR3 sequences; 20% to 25% are singletons. The sequenced sample was blood, either unsorted or a sorted T cell fraction (not recorded which). The receptors were gathered from a male donor with ankylosing spondylitis or in good health (not recorded which).

The sample holds one count of this clonotype. CDR3 DNA: TGCGCCAGCAGCCAAGACCCTGAAAGCGGGCGAACCTACAATGAGCAGTTCTTC. Encoded protein: CASSQDPESGRTYNEQFF. The chain links TRBV4-1 to TRBJ2-1; a weak D match, TRBD2 (6 bases). V dropped 0 bases and J dropped 2 bases, with 17 bases sitting between them. Germline V CDR1 and CDR2: MGHRA, YSYEKL. This CDR3 spans 18 amino acids.

The chain joins TRBV5-1 to TRBJ2-1; 8 bases match TRBD2. The CDR3 is 15 amino acids. Germline V CDR1 and CDR2: SGHRS, YFSETQ. V trimming: 2 bases; J trimming: 3 bases; junction bases outside the gene matches: 4. CDR3 in DNA: TGCGCCAGCAGCTTCTACGGGGGGGACTACAATGAGCAGTTCTTC. Amino acid sequence: CASSFYGGDYNEQFF.

This clonotype turned up a few times. The chain has TRBV7-2 and TRBJ2-7; TRBD2 matches at 9 bases. V lost 3 bases and J lost 5; bases outside the gene matches: 8. CDR3 length: 15 amino acids. Germline CDR1 and CDR2: SGHTA and FQGNSA. The CDR3 sequence is CASSFLMGLANEQYF. CDR3 nucleotides: TGTGCCAGCAGCTTTTTAATGGGACTAGCCAACGAGCAGTACTTC.

As regards this clonotype: At one end the junction does not follow the germline gene, possibly because of a read error. The J gene is TRBJ2-5, the V gene TRBV27, with 7 bases lining up with TRBD1. Germline V CDR1 and CDR2: MNHEY, SMNVEV (reference sequence). The CDR3 is 14 residues long. The CDR3 coding sequence is TGTGCCGGCAGCCGCGACAGGGACCAAGAGACCCAGTACTTC. It encodes CAGSRDRDQETQYF.

The gene calls are TRBV12-3 or TRBV12-4 and TRBJ2-5, with D maybe TRBD2 (6 bases). This CDR3 comprises 11 residues. Trimming pared 10 bases from V and 5 bases from J, leaving 11 bases between. CDR3: CANRGVETQYF. The CDR3 bases are TGTGCCAACCGCGGGGTTGAGACCCAGTACTTC.